These 17 T cell receptor beta chains came from one sample sequenced in a study of blood T cell repertoires in COVID-19. Clones were read by immunoSEQ multiplex PCR, and TCRdb kept only the in-frame ones, dropping some. The sample holds around 390,000 clones, around nine tenths seen once. Sequencing was done on a sample of PBMCs or T cells enriched from blood (not recorded which). The receptors shown here come from a woman aged 50 to 60 who had recovered from COVID-19.

This chain links TRBV7-9 with TRBJ1-2; 7 bases line up with TRBD1. With V trimmed by 3 bases and J by 2 bases, 6 bases remained unmatched. Germline V CDR1 and CDR2: SEHNR, FQNEAQ (reference sequence). The CDR3 totals 15 residues. This CDR3 is CASSLVTGENYGYTF. CDR3 DNA sequence: TGTGCCAGCAGCTTGGTAACAGGGGAGAACTATGGCTACACCTTC.

The chain links TRBV19 to TRBJ1-4, with D hard to call. Germline V lookup: CDR1 LNHDA, CDR2 SQIVND (reference sequence). The CDR3 runs 16 residues. Deletions cut 3 bases from V and 3 bases from J, with 14 bases between. CDR3 in amino acids: CASSISGKGANEKLFF. In DNA form, the CDR3 reads TGTGCCAGTAGTATTTCTGGAAAGGGAGCTAATGAAAAACTGTTTTTT.

The rearrangement joins TRBV10-3 to TRBJ1-2, with D uncertain. CDR1 and CDR2 (germline): ENHRY, SYGVKD. There are 14 residues in the CDR3. V was pared by 6 bases and J by 8 bases, with 19 bases between. The CDR3 coding sequence is TGTGCCATCAGATCTCAAAACGAGGATTACGGCTACACCTTC. It encodes CAIRSQNEDYGYTF.

The chain links TRBV3-1 (or the pseudogene TRBV3-2) to TRBJ2-7; D remains unclear. Germline V gene lookup returns CDR1 LGHDT and CDR2 YNNKEL (reference sequence). The CDR3 is 12 residues long. Trimming pared 0 bases from V and 7 bases from J, leaving 7 bases between. CDR3 sequence reads: CASSQESLEQYF. In DNA form, the CDR3 reads TGTGCCAGCAGCCAAGAGTCTTTGGAGCAGTACTTC.

The chain is built from TRBV7-8 and TRBJ1-1; 9 bases are a match to TRBD1. CDR1 SGHVS and CDR2 FQNEAQ come from the germline V gene. The CDR3 loop spans 13 amino acids. V lost 4 bases and J lost 5; bases outside the gene matches: 2. The CDR3 bases are TGTGCCAGCAGCTGGACAGGGGAGACTGAAGCTTTCTTT. Translation gives CASSWTGETEAFF.

This chain uses TRBV9 with TRBJ2-5; 10 bases line up with TRBD2. V was pared by 6 bases and J by 5 bases, with 7 bases of the junction left unmatched. CDR1 is SGDLS, CDR2 YYNGEE, per germline. CDR3 length equals 14 residues. The CDR3 sequence: CASNSGGERETQYF. In DNA, the CDR3 is TGTGCCAGCAACAGCGGGGGGGAACGCGAGACCCAGTACTTC.

CDR3 region: CASTRGTINQPQHF. The DNA of the CDR3 is TGTGCCAGCACGCGGGGGACGATCAATCAGCCCCAGCATTTT. The chain uses TRBV6-5 and TRBJ1-5; perhaps TRBD1 as D (5 bases). The CDR3 covers 14 residues. Germline assignment: CDR1 MNHEY and CDR2 SVGAGI. The V end was cut by 7 bases, the J end by 3 bases, with 13 bases between.

The chain carries TRBV3-1 (or the pseudogene TRBV3-2) and TRBJ1-2, with a possible D match to TRBD1 (6 bases). CDR3 length: 15 residues. The V end lost 5 bases, the J end lost 5 bases, and 18 bases lay between the germline ends. Germline CDR1 is LGHDT and CDR2 is YNNKEL (reference sequence). CDR3 protein: CASSSSGGADYGYTF. The DNA of the CDR3 is TGTGCCAGCAGCTCGTCGGGGGGGGCTGATTATGGCTACACCTTC.

The chain uses TRBV6-1 and TRBJ2-4; D not resolved. From germline, CDR1 is MNHNS and CDR2 SASEGT. The CDR3 length is 16 residues. V was pared by 6 bases and J by 0 bases, with 15 bases between. Here the CDR3 reads CASSETAELAKNIQYF. CDR3 coding DNA: TGTGCCAGCAGCGAAACAGCCGAACTAGCCAAAAACATTCAGTACTTC.

The chain links TRBV27 to TRBJ1-4, with TRBD1 identical over 7 bases. V lost 3 bases to trimming and J lost 0 bases; unmatched junction nucleotides: 1. CDR3 length equals 15 residues. Germline V gene data show CDR1 as MNHEY and CDR2 as SMNVEV (reference sequence). In DNA form, the CDR3 reads TGTGCCAGCAGTTTGACAGGGACAACTAATGAAAAACTGTTTTTT. Translating gives CASSLTGTTNEKLFF.

J is TRBJ1-3 and V is TRBV14, with TRBD1 as a possible D gene (5 bases). Trimming stripped 2 bases from V and 0 bases from J, with 11 bases between. Germline CDR1 SGHDN, CDR2 FVKESK. This CDR3 comprises 16 residues. CDR3 DNA sequence: TGTGCCAGCAGCCAATACAGGAGTCACTCTGGAAACACCATATATTTT. Its translation: CASSQYRSHSGNTIYF.

V gene TRBV7-9 combines with J gene TRBJ1-2; D remains ambiguous. The germline V gene has CDR1 SEHNR and CDR2 FQNEAQ (reference sequence). This CDR3 comprises 16 residues. V was trimmed by 1 base and J by 3 bases, leaving 15 bases between them. Here the CDR3 reads CASSLGTGNFDYGYTF. The CDR3 region has the DNA TGTGCCAGCAGCTTAGGGACCGGGAACTTTGACTATGGCTACACCTTC. The full variable domain, its missing parts supplied by reference TRBV7-9 and TRBJ1-2, is DTGVSQNPRHKITKRGQNVTFRCDPISEHNRLYWYRQTLGQGPEFLTYFQNEAQLEKSRLLSDRFSAERPKGSFSTLEIQRTEQGDSAMYLCASSLGTGNFDYGYTFGSGTRLTVV.

The CDR3 DNA reads TGCGCCAGCAGCCAAGGCGTGCTAGCGGGGGAAGCTGGGGAGACCCAGTACTTC. Translating gives CASSQGVLAGEAGETQYF. The V gene is TRBV4-3, the J gene TRBJ2-5, with 10 bases matching TRBD2. V shed 1 base and J 5 bases; nucleotides not matched to a gene: 13. Germline V gene lookup returns CDR1 LGHNA and CDR2 YSLEER. The CDR3 is 18 amino acids.

This clone was found a few times. The V call is TRBV5-1, the J call TRBJ2-7; D uncertain. V lost 0 bases and J 3 bases, leaving 4 bases between the germline ends. Germline-derived CDR1 and CDR2 are SGHRS and YFSETQ. This CDR3 is 12 amino acids long. The CDR3 DNA sequence: TGCGCCAGCAGCTTGGGACACTACGAGCAGTACTTC. It translates to CASSLGHYEQYF.

The rearrangement joins TRBV7-9 to TRBJ2-7, with D possibly matching TRBD2 (6 bases). The CDR3 is made up of 14 amino acids. V lost 7 bases and J 7 bases, leaving 20 bases between the germline ends. From germline, CDR1 is SEHNR and CDR2 FQNEAQ (reference sequence). This CDR3 reads CASTTTPGVEEQYF. Here the CDR3 DNA reads TGTGCCAGCACCACGACTCCGGGGGTAGAAGAGCAGTACTTC.

The sample holds a few counts of this clone. The rearrangement links TRBV5-1 to TRBJ1-2; 10 positions match TRBD1. Germline-derived CDR1 and CDR2 are SGHRS and YFSETQ. The CDR3 is 13 amino acids. Trimming cost V 5 bases and J 8 bases; bases outside gene matches: 6. CDR3 amino acids: CASSQGTGDGYTF. The CDR3 DNA is TGCGCCAGCAGTCAAGGGACAGGGGACGGCTACACCTTC.

A word on this clone: At one end, the junction sequence differs from germline, possibly due to a read error. The chain is built from TRBV2 and TRBJ2-2, with a weak D call TRBD1 (6 bases). CDR1 is SNHLY and CDR2 is FYNNEI in the germline V gene. The CDR3 totals 11 residues. The CDR3 DNA follows: TGTGCCAGTTCCGTTAAGGGGGACCTGTTTTTT. Encoded protein: CASSVKGDLFF.